This T cell receptor beta chain is drawn from a study of blood T cell repertoires in COVID-19. Some clones are missing from TCRdb's copy, which holds only in-frame ones; the method was immunoSEQ multiplex PCR. The table shows around 100,000 clones, with 78% occurring only once. V lost 5 bases and J lost 12, with 26 bases in between. Germline CDR1 and CDR2: SEHNR and FQNEAQ (reference sequence). The CDR3 is made up of 16 amino acids. This sequence joins TRBV7-9 and TRBJ2-1; tentative D call: TRBD2 (6 bases). Material: peripheral blood. The sequence was obtained from a man in his 60s with active or convalescent COVID-19. The CDR3 DNA is TGTGCCAGCAGCCTTACCCCGGGGGATGGTAGCATGGGGCAGTTCTTC. The encoded protein is CASSLTPGDGSMGQFF.